The 21 T cell receptor beta chains below come from one sample, sequenced in a study of blood T cell repertoires in COVID-19. Clones were sequenced by immunoSEQ multiplex PCR, and TCRdb holds only the in-frame ones, with some missing. The sample shows 250,000 to 350,000 clones, about nine tenths of them seen only once. The material sequenced was peripheral blood. These receptors were taken from a woman aged 25-40 years with COVID-19, enrolled during active disease.

The chain joins TRBV28 to TRBJ2-7, with 8 bases lining up with TRBD1. Trimming took 7 bases from V and 5 from J; bases not matched to a gene: 13. CDR1 is MDHEN and CDR2 is SYDVKM in the germline V gene. CDR3 size: 15 residues. The CDR3 protein is CASKPFGTGKNEQYF. The CDR3 bases are TGTGCCAGCAAACCATTTGGGACAGGTAAAAACGAGCAGTACTTC.

The rearrangement uses TRBV4-1 and TRBJ2-2, with 8 bases identical to TRBD1. CDR1 and CDR2 from the germline V gene are MGHRA and YSYEKL. This CDR3 has 17 amino acids. The trim removed 6 bases at V and 1 base at J, leaving 10 bases unmatched. CDR3 sequence (DNA): TGCGCCAGCAGACGCTCCGGCGGGACAGGGAACACCGGGGAGCTGTTTTTT. The encoded protein is CASRRSGGTGNTGELFF.

The J gene is TRBJ2-2, the V gene TRBV28, with 9 bases that match TRBD1. The CDR3 consists of 18 residues. Germline V lookup: CDR1 MDHEN, CDR2 SYDVKM. V shed 11 bases and J 4 bases; nucleotides not matched to a gene: 20. The DNA for the CDR3 is TGTGCCTCAGGGGGGACAGGGAGGAGGGGGACTCCCACCGGGGAGCTGTTTTTT. It yields the protein CASGGTGRRGTPTGELFF. The whole variable domain, filled in from reference TRBV28 and TRBJ2-2, reads DVKVTQSSRYLVKRTGEKVFLECVQDMDHENMFWYRQDPGLGLRLIYFSYDVKMKEKGDIPEGYSVSREKKERFSLILESASTNQTSMYLCASGGTGRRGTPTGELFFGEGSRLTVL.

The chain carries TRBV3-1 (or the pseudogene TRBV3-2) and TRBJ2-5; 9 positions agree with TRBD1. The germline gives CDR1 LGHDT, CDR2 YNNKEL (reference sequence). V lost 4 bases to trimming and J lost 5 bases; unmatched junction nucleotides: 8. CDR3 length: 15 amino acids. CDR3 in amino acids: CASSLSGQGGETQYF. The CDR3 nucleotides are TGTGCCAGCAGCCTATCGGGACAGGGAGGCGAGACCCAGTACTTC.

The V call is TRBV20-1, the J call TRBJ1-2, with D maybe TRBD1 (6 bases). The germline V and J ends were trimmed by 3 bases and 2 bases, with 13 bases remaining between them. The CDR3 consists of 14 residues. Germline lookup yields CDR1 DFQATT and CDR2 SNEGSKA (reference sequence). Here the CDR3 reads CSASANTGNYGYTF. CDR3 DNA sequence: TGCAGTGCTAGTGCCAATACAGGGAACTATGGCTACACCTTC.

This clone was detected only a few times. The chain combines TRBV5-5 with TRBJ1-6; D is perhaps TRBD1 (6 bases). Trimming took off 6 bases at V and 7 bases at J, with 17 bases between the two ends. Germline CDR1 and CDR2: SGHKS and YYEKEE (reference sequence). CDR3 size: 15 residues. In DNA, the CDR3 is TGTGCCAGCACCCTCACCCGGGACATCAATTCACCCCTCCACTTT. Translation: CASTLTRDINSPLHF.

The rearrangement links TRBV4-2 to TRBJ2-1; 8 nucleotides align to TRBD2. The junction had 4 bases not matched to a gene; V was cut back by 0 bases and J by 3 bases. This CDR3 region has 16 residues. Germline V gene sequence: CDR1 LGHNA, CDR2 YNFKEQ. The CDR3 protein is CASSQEIAGYYNEQFF. CDR3 in DNA: TGTGCCAGCAGCCAAGAAATAGCGGGATACTACAATGAGCAGTTCTTC.

The V gene is TRBV18, the J gene TRBJ2-1; 8 nucleotides match TRBD1. Germline CDR1 and CDR2: KGHSH and LQKENI. The CDR3 sequence is 15 residues long. The J segment lost 0 bases and the V segment lost 3 bases, leaving 1 base of the junction unmatched. CDR3 protein: CASSPGQASYNEQFF. The CDR3 DNA reads TGTGCCAGCTCACCGGGACAGGCCTCCTACAATGAGCAGTTCTTC.

V usage is TRBV7-3 and J usage is TRBJ2-2; possibly TRBD1 for D (5 bases). From germline, CDR1 is SGHTA and CDR2 FQGTGA. V was shortened by 7 bases and J by 3 bases, with 18 bases between the two germline ends. The CDR3 is 16 amino acids. CDR3 nucleotides: TGTGCCAGCACCCTTGAAGGGGCGATAGACACCGGGGAGCTGTTTTTT. Translating it yields CASTLEGAIDTGELFF.

V usage is TRBV5-1 and J usage is TRBJ2-3; the D gene is possibly TRBD2 (5 bases). V gave up 5 bases and J gave up 5 bases, with 9 bases separating them. Germline V lookup: CDR1 SGHRS, CDR2 YFSETQ. CDR3 length: 12 residues. The DNA of the CDR3 is TGCGCCAGCAGGGTACTAGGAGATACGCAGTATTTT. It specifies CASRVLGDTQYF.

V gene TRBV6-5 combines with J gene TRBJ1-2; D uncertain. Trimming pared 3 bases from V and 2 bases from J, leaving 7 bases between. The CDR3 consists of 13 residues. Looked up from germline, CDR1 is MNHEY and CDR2 is SVGAGI. The CDR3 spells CASSYGRNYGYTF. DNA of the CDR3: TGTGCCAGCAGTTATGGCAGGAACTATGGCTACACCTTC.

This chain joins TRBV6-5 and TRBJ1-5; TRBD1 matches at 9 bases. The CDR3 has 15 amino acids. Germline-derived CDR1 and CDR2 are MNHEY and SVGAGI. The junction had 12 bases not matched to a gene; V was cut back by 9 bases and J by 6 bases. The DNA of the CDR3 is TGTGCCAGTAATCCGGGACAGGGAGGGAGTCAGCCCCAGCATTTT. Its translation is CASNPGQGGSQPQHF.

The chain combines TRBV28 with TRBJ1-5, with D uncertain. The CDR3 length is 15 residues. CDR1 is MDHEN and CDR2 is SYDVKM in the germline V gene. Trimming removed 4 bases from V and 2 bases from J, with 12 bases in between. DNA for the CDR3: TGTGCCAGCAGTTCCCCTTCTACAGGCAATCAGCCCCAGCATTTT. Its translation: CASSSPSTGNQPQHF.

The chain employs TRBV7-3 and TRBJ2-7, with D maybe TRBD1 (5 bases). Trimming pared 1 base from V and 5 bases from J, leaving 15 bases between. The CDR3 extends over 15 amino acids. CDR1 and CDR2 (germline): SGHTA, FQGTGA. The CDR3 region is CASSLRGAPSDEQYF. CDR3 bases: TGTGCCAGCAGCTTAAGGGGCGCACCCTCGGACGAGCAGTACTTC.

The sample holds one count of this clone. The chain employs TRBV5-4 and TRBJ2-1, with 8 nucleotides matching TRBD1. The CDR3 spans 14 residues. Germline loops: CDR1 SGHNT, CDR2 YYREEE (reference sequence). The junction had 1 base not matched to a gene; V was cut back by 5 bases and J by 0 bases. CDR3 region: CASSGQGSYNEQFF. Written as DNA, the CDR3 is TGTGCCAGCAGTGGACAGGGCTCCTACAATGAGCAGTTCTTC. The whole variable domain, remainder taken from reference TRBV5-4 and TRBJ2-1, is ETGVTQSPTHLIKTRGQQVTLRCSSQSGHNTVSWYQQALGQGPQFIFQYYREEENGRGNFPPRFSGLQFPNYSSELNVNALELDDSALYLCASSGQGSYNEQFFGPGTRLTVL.

The CDR3 nucleotides are TGTGCCAGCTCACTGGGACAGCTGGGCACTGAAGCTTTCTTT. Translation gives CASSLGQLGTEAFF. This chain connects TRBV18 to TRBJ1-1, with 7 bases aligning to TRBD1. V lost 4 bases, J lost 4 bases, and 6 bases stayed unmatched. The germline V gene encodes CDR1 KGHSH and CDR2 LQKENI. This CDR3 has 14 amino acids. Full variable domain (rest looked up from reference TRBV18 and TRBJ1-1): NAGVMQNPRHLVRRRGQEARLRCSPMKGHSHVYWYRQLPEEGLKFMVYLQKENIIDESGMPKERFSAEFPKEGPSILRIQQVVRGDSAAYFCASSLGQLGTEAFFGQGTRLTVV.

The chain couples TRBV6-5 to TRBJ1-4, with 7 bases aligning to TRBD1. J lost 3 bases, V lost 7 bases, and 2 bases had no gene match. The CDR3 is 13 residues long. Per germline, CDR1 MNHEY and CDR2 SVGAGI. The CDR3 nucleotides read TGTGCCAGCAAGGGGGCCGCTAATGAAAAACTGTTTTTT. Translation: CASKGAANEKLFF.

This chain uses TRBV4-3 with TRBJ1-3; D is undetermined. V shed 2 bases and J shed 2 bases, with 4 bases lying between them. Germline V CDR1 and CDR2: LGHNA, YSLEER. This CDR3 has 13 residues. This CDR3 is CASSQTAGNTIYF. CDR3 bases: TGCGCCAGCAGCCAAACAGCTGGAAACACCATATATTTT.

The gene calls are TRBV5-6 and TRBJ2-2; 9 nucleotides agree with TRBD1. In germline, CDR1 is SGHDT, CDR2 YYEEEE. The CDR3 has 17 amino acids. J was trimmed by 0 bases and V by 4 bases; bases with no gene match: 7. CDR3 protein: CASSPHRGRPNTGELFF. The CDR3 DNA is TGTGCCAGCAGCCCTCACAGGGGGCGACCGAACACCGGGGAGCTGTTTTTT.

J is TRBJ1-1 and V is TRBV5-1, with D perhaps matching TRBD1 (6 bases). Germline lookup yields CDR1 SGHRS and CDR2 YFSETQ. Trimming took 1 base from V and 4 from J, leaving 11 bases between them. This CDR3 region has 14 residues. The CDR3 region is CASSLYRDGTEAFF. CDR3 sequence (DNA): TGCGCCAGCAGCTTGTACAGGGACGGCACTGAAGCTTTCTTT.

The J gene is TRBJ1-1, the V gene TRBV5-4, with D tentatively TRBD1 (5 bases). V was shortened by 5 bases and J by 1 base, with 6 bases between the two germline ends. CDR3 length equals 12 residues. CDR1 is SGHNT, CDR2 YYREEE, per germline (reference sequence). The CDR3 DNA follows: TGTGCCAGCAGTACAGGGAACACTGAAGCTTTCTTT. Its translation: CASSTGNTEAFF. The full variable domain, with the rest looked up from reference TRBV5-4 and TRBJ1-1, is ETGVTQSPTHLIKTRGQQVTLRCSSQSGHNTVSWYQQALGQGPQFIFQYYREEENGRGNFPPRFSGLQFPNYSSELNVNALELDDSALYLCASSTGNTEAFFGQGTRLTVV.